Below are 6 T cell receptor beta chains sequenced from a single sample in a study of blood T cell repertoires in COVID-19. The method was immunoSEQ multiplex PCR; TCRdb's version includes in-frame clones alone and lacks a portion of them. The sample carries around 71,000 clones, approximately 85% recorded once. Sequencing input: peripheral blood. The receptor source for this set is an elderly man with acute or convalescent COVID-19.

The rearrangement links TRBV6-2 or TRBV6-3 to TRBJ2-1; tentatively, D is TRBD1 (6 bases). This CDR3 contains 14 residues. Trimming pared 2 bases from V and 4 bases from J, leaving 9 bases between. The germline CDR1 and CDR2 sequences are MNHEY and SVGEGT. The CDR3 loop is CASSYADRYNEQFF. DNA for the CDR3: TGTGCCAGCAGTTACGCGGACAGATACAATGAGCAGTTCTTC.

This rearrangement joins TRBV6-2 or TRBV6-3 to TRBJ1-2; no clear D. CDR3 length: 14 residues. Germline V gives CDR1 MNHEY, CDR2 SVGEGT. V lost 5 bases and J lost 5, with 15 bases in between. CDR3 nucleotide sequence: TGTGCCAGCAGTCAGATTCGCTCGGGATATGGCTACACCTTC. Protein sequence: CASSQIRSGYGYTF.

This chain links TRBV6-5 with TRBJ1-3, with D unresolved. Germline V CDR1 and CDR2: MNHEY, SVGAGI. The V end was cut by 0 bases, the J end by 0 bases, with 9 bases between. This CDR3 has 16 amino acids. CDR3 sequence (DNA): TGTGCCAGCAGTTACTCGTTTCGGAGCTCTGGAAACACCATATATTTT. Protein: CASSYSFRSSGNTIYF.

This clone was detected only a few times. The V and J genes are TRBV6-1 and TRBJ2-3; 8 nucleotides line up with TRBD2. The CDR3 length is 17 residues. CDR1 is MNHNS, CDR2 SASEGT, per germline. Trimming cost V 3 bases and J 0 bases; bases outside gene matches: 8. The CDR3 here is CASSDGKRGRSTDTQYF. Here the CDR3 DNA reads TGTGCCAGCAGTGATGGCAAGCGGGGGCGTAGCACAGATACGCAGTATTTT.

This chain links TRBV18 with TRBJ1-6; D not resolved. With 3 bases removed from V and 6 bases from J, the gap between germline ends came to 15 bases. This CDR3 has 16 amino acids. In germline, CDR1 is KGHSH, CDR2 LQKENI. This CDR3 reads CASSPPPGSSNSPLHF. The CDR3 region has the DNA TGTGCCAGCTCACCGCCCCCGGGATCTAGTAATTCACCCCTCCACTTT.

This chain links TRBV28 with TRBJ2-5; TRBD1 aligns across 10 bases. J gave up 6 bases and V 4 bases, and 11 bases lay outside the gene matches. The CDR3 length is 16 residues. Germline CDR1 MDHEN, CDR2 SYDVKM. The CDR3 region has the DNA TGTGCCAGCAGTTCCCCTCAATGGACAGGGGGGAAGACCCAGTACTTC. It is translated as CASSSPQWTGGKTQYF.